The 30 T cell receptor beta chains in this list originate from one sample, sequenced in a study of cytomegalovirus exposure and HLA in healthy donors. A multiplex PCR was run with 60 Vbeta primers and 13 Jbeta primers. Assay: immunoSEQ multiplex PCR; the TCRdb copy retains only in-frame clones and omits some. This table holds some 120,000 clones, almost 85% found once. Sequencing used PBMCs. The receptors were gathered from a woman aged 18-29 years in good health and CMV-seronegative.

In the case of this clone: The junction departs from germline at one end; a sequencing error may be responsible. The chain links TRBV14 to TRBJ2-6; perhaps TRBD2 as D (7 bases). CDR1 and CDR2 (germline): SGHDN, FVKESK. CDR3 size: 20 residues. The CDR3 here is CASSQSAGGGRRSGANGLTF. The DNA of the CDR3 is TGTGCCAGCAGCCAATCAGCTGGGGGGGGCAGACGCTCTGGGGCCAACGGCCTGACTTTC.

Only a few counts were recorded for this clone. The V call is TRBV2, the J call TRBJ1-4; D ambiguous. This CDR3 has 14 amino acids. With 2 bases removed from V and 8 bases from J, the gap between germline ends came to 12 bases. Germline CDR1 SNHLY, CDR2 FYNNEI. CDR3 coding DNA: TGTGCCAGCAGTGAAATGGGGAGGTACGAAAAACTGTTTTTT. Translated: CASSEMGRYEKLFF.

V usage is TRBV2 and J usage is TRBJ1-5, with 7 bases that match TRBD1. This CDR3 is 13 amino acids long. Trimming removed 11 bases from V and 7 bases from J; junction bases left unmatched: 11. CDR1 SNHLY and CDR2 FYNNEI come from the germline V gene. The CDR3 is CAGRTGERQPQHF. CDR3 nucleotide sequence: TGTGCCGGCCGGACAGGTGAAAGGCAGCCCCAGCATTTT.

The chain uses TRBV18 and TRBJ2-3; 9 positions agree with TRBD1. V trimming: 6 bases; J trimming: 2 bases; junction bases outside the gene matches: 15. This CDR3 is built from 18 residues. Germline lookup yields CDR1 KGHSH and CDR2 LQKENI. CDR3 protein: CASSPLPGQGRNTDTQYF. Written as DNA, the CDR3 is TGTGCCAGCTCGCCATTACCGGGACAGGGTAGGAACACAGATACGCAGTATTTT.

The rearrangement links TRBV5-1 to TRBJ1-1, with D possibly being TRBD1 (6 bases). This CDR3 region has 16 residues. V lost 1 base and J 1 base, leaving 14 bases between the germline ends. Per the germline V gene, CDR1 is SGHRS and CDR2 is YFSETQ. The CDR3 region has the DNA TGCGCCAGCAGCTTGCCGACAGGTGGGGAGAACACTGAAGCTTTCTTT. This encodes CASSLPTGGENTEAFF.

The chain carries TRBV5-6 and TRBJ1-2; D uncertain. Germline assignment: CDR1 SGHDT and CDR2 YYEEEE. The V gene lost 4 bases and the J gene lost 0 bases, with 16 bases spanning the gap. This CDR3 is built from 16 residues. This CDR3 reads CASSGRAREANYGYTF. In DNA, the CDR3 is TGTGCCAGCAGCGGACGGGCAAGGGAGGCTAACTATGGCTACACCTTC.

In its sample, this clone was seen a few times. The rearrangement joins TRBV7-6 to TRBJ1-1; 7 bases are shared with TRBD1. V shed 4 bases, J shed 4 bases, and the junction held 9 bases outside the gene matches. Per germline, CDR1 SGHVS and CDR2 FNYEAQ. This CDR3 comprises 15 residues. The CDR3 is CASSSQGEGSTEAFF. The CDR3 nucleotides are TGTGCCAGCAGCTCTCAGGGGGAAGGGAGCACTGAAGCTTTCTTT.

This clone was recorded only once. V usage is TRBV6-1 and J usage is TRBJ2-1; the match to TRBD2 covers 9 bases. CDR1 and CDR2 from the germline V gene are MNHNS and SASEGT. The CDR3 sequence is 13 residues long. Trimming took 6 bases from V and 7 from J; bases not matched to a gene: 4. CDR3 bases: TGTGCCAGCAGGCCGGGACTAGCTAATGAGCAGTTCTTC. Encoded protein: CASRPGLANEQFF.

This chain connects TRBV27 to TRBJ1-1, with 7 nucleotides matching TRBD1. Germline V lookup: CDR1 MNHEY, CDR2 SMNVEV (reference sequence). This CDR3 region has 14 residues. V was pared by 7 bases and J by 3 bases, with 8 bases of the junction left unmatched. DNA for the CDR3: TGTGCCAGCACTCTACAGGGGTCGGACACTGAAGCTTTCTTT. This encodes CASTLQGSDTEAFF.

CDR3 protein: CASSDPRDRGSYEQYF. The DNA of the CDR3 is TGTGCCAGCAGTGACCCCCGGGACAGGGGGTCTTACGAGCAGTACTTC. The chain carries TRBV25-1 and TRBJ2-7, with 11 nucleotides matching TRBD1. The junction had 8 bases not matched to a gene; V was cut back by 3 bases and J by 4 bases. CDR3 length: 16 amino acids. Per germline, CDR1 MGHDK and CDR2 SYGVNS.

V is TRBV11-2 and J is TRBJ1-1; 11 nucleotides line up with TRBD1. In germline, CDR1 is SGHAT, CDR2 FQNNGV. The CDR3 covers 14 residues. V lost 4 bases, J lost 5 bases, and 3 bases stayed unmatched. The CDR3 sequence: CASSWDRGGTEAFF. Here the CDR3 DNA reads TGTGCCAGCAGCTGGGACAGGGGGGGAACTGAAGCTTTCTTT.

CDR3 protein: CASSYDGEAYEQYF. CDR3 in DNA: TGTGCCAGCAGTTACGACGGGGAGGCCTACGAGCAGTACTTC. The rearrangement uses TRBV6-6 and TRBJ2-7; possible D gene TRBD2, 6 bases. The CDR3 extends over 14 amino acids. Germline V gives CDR1 MNHNY, CDR2 SVGAGI (reference sequence). V shed 2 bases and J shed 2 bases, with 10 bases lying between them.

The rearrangement uses TRBV4-1 and TRBJ2-1; 9 bases are shared with TRBD2. The ends lost 4 bases at V and 1 base at J; junction bases unmatched: 5. This CDR3 comprises 16 residues. The V gene's germline CDR1 is MGHRA and CDR2 YSYEKL. The CDR3 sequence is CASSRISGSSYNEQFF. CDR3 nucleotides: TGCGCCAGCAGCCGGATTAGCGGGAGTTCCTACAATGAGCAGTTCTTC.

V and J are TRBV18 and TRBJ1-2, with D possibly being TRBD1 (5 bases). The CDR3 covers 14 residues. Trimming pared 6 bases from V and 4 bases from J, leaving 15 bases between. The germline V gene has CDR1 KGHSH and CDR2 LQKENI. The CDR3 sequence is CASSPAQGGYGYTF. CDR3 nucleotide sequence: TGTGCCAGCTCCCCCGCCCAGGGTGGCTATGGCTACACCTTC.

The chain couples TRBV7-2 to TRBJ1-2; TRBD1 agrees at 12 bases. Germline V gives CDR1 SGHTA, CDR2 FQGNSA. The J segment lost 8 bases and the V segment lost 5 bases, leaving 9 bases of the junction unmatched. The CDR3 consists of 15 residues. The CDR3 is CASSTPGTGGRGYTF. CDR3 nucleotide sequence: TGTGCCAGCAGCACTCCCGGGACAGGGGGCAGAGGCTACACCTTC.

In nucleotides, the CDR3 is TGTGCCAGCAGCGGGTCCGGGACAGTAGTTGCTGAAGCTTTCTTT. Translation gives CASSGSGTVVAEAFF. The rearrangement joins TRBV11-3 to TRBJ1-1, with 7 bases that match TRBD1. Losses at the gene ends were 5 bases for V and 6 bases for J; bases not matched to a gene: 12. CDR3 size: 15 residues. Germline V gives CDR1 SGHNT, CDR2 YENEEA.

The chain links TRBV30 to TRBJ1-1; 7 positions agree with TRBD1. The CDR3 runs to 14 residues. Germline lookup yields CDR1 GTSNPN and CDR2 SVGIG (reference sequence). The V segment lost 5 bases and the J segment 1 base; nucleotides outside the gene matches: 7. CDR3 protein: CAWGQAGGNTEAFF. The CDR3 DNA reads as TGTGCCTGGGGACAGGCGGGGGGGAACACTGAAGCTTTCTTT.

V usage is TRBV5-1 and J usage is TRBJ1-2; 9 positions agree with TRBD1. V was clipped by 4 bases and J by 11 bases; unmatched bases: 9. Looked up from germline, CDR1 is SGHRS and CDR2 is YFSETQ. This CDR3 comprises 13 residues. This CDR3 reads CASSPEGQGGYTF. CDR3 DNA: TGCGCCAGCAGCCCCGAGGGACAGGGCGGTTACACCTTC.

J is TRBJ2-7 and V is TRBV4-2; the D gene is possibly TRBD1 (5 bases). The CDR3 runs to 12 residues. V lost 5 bases and J lost 5, with 10 bases in between. Germline-derived CDR1 and CDR2 are LGHNA and YNFKEQ. The CDR3 loop is CASSATGHEQYF. CDR3 sequence (DNA): TGTGCCAGCAGCGCAACAGGCCACGAGCAGTACTTC.

This chain connects TRBV6-1 to TRBJ2-5, with a tentative D call TRBD1 (7 bases). Trimming removed 5 bases at V and 4 bases at J, with 17 bases between. The germline gives CDR1 MNHNS, CDR2 SASEGT. CDR3 size: 15 residues. The CDR3 spells CASSSPDRRGETQYF. CDR3 coding DNA: TGTGCCAGCAGTTCCCCGGACAGGCGGGGAGAGACCCAGTACTTC.

The chain recombines TRBV5-4 with TRBJ1-1; maybe TRBD1 (6 bases). This CDR3 comprises 13 residues. Trimming took off 4 bases at V and 6 bases at J, with 13 bases between the two ends. Per germline, CDR1 SGHNT and CDR2 YYREEE (reference sequence). The DNA for the CDR3 is TGTGCCAGCAGCATCGCACAGGGAGCTGAAGCTTTCTTT. Encoded protein: CASSIAQGAEAFF.

This sequence joins TRBV27 and TRBJ2-1, with TRBD2 matching over 7 bases. Germline V CDR1 and CDR2: MNHEY, SMNVEV (reference sequence). CDR3 length: 16 residues. V lost 2 bases to trimming and J lost 6 bases; unmatched junction nucleotides: 10. The CDR3 loop is CASSLSAGERSNEQFF. Here the CDR3 DNA reads TGTGCCAGCAGTTTAAGTGCGGGAGAAAGAAGCAATGAGCAGTTCTTC.

This clone was seen a handful of times. V gene TRBV15 combines with J gene TRBJ1-4; D unresolved. Germline values: CDR1 LNHNV, CDR2 YYDKDF (reference sequence). The CDR3 extends over 13 amino acids. V lost 4 bases and J 0 bases, leaving 3 bases between the germline ends. CDR3 region: CATSTATNEKLFF. The CDR3 DNA follows: TGTGCCACCAGCACGGCAACTAATGAAAAACTGTTTTTT.

The CDR3 region has the DNA TGTGCCAGCTCACCAGGACTAGCGGCCTACAATGAGCAGTTCTTC. It specifies CASSPGLAAYNEQFF. The chain has TRBV18 and TRBJ2-1, with 10 nucleotides matching TRBD2. V lost 2 bases, J lost 2 bases, and 0 bases stayed unmatched. There are 15 residues in the CDR3. Germline values: CDR1 KGHSH, CDR2 LQKENI. Filled out from reference TRBV18 and TRBJ2-1, the complete variable domain reads NAGVMQNPRHLVRRRGQEARLRCSPMKGHSHVYWYRQLPEEGLKFMVYLQKENIIDESGMPKERFSAEFPKEGPSILRIQQVVRGDSAAYFCASSPGLAAYNEQFFGPGTRLTVL.

The V call is TRBV7-2, the J call TRBJ2-1, with D perhaps matching TRBD1 (5 bases). Trimming cost V 5 bases and J 9 bases, with 17 bases left between them. The CDR3 loop spans 14 amino acids. Germline CDR1 and CDR2: SGHTA and FQGNSA. CDR3 in amino acids: CASSLGQEVSEQFF. CDR3 coding DNA: TGTGCCAGCAGCCTTGGACAAGAGGTCAGTGAGCAGTTCTTC.

The V and J genes are TRBV14 and TRBJ2-1; 11 positions agree with TRBD2. Germline-derived CDR1 and CDR2 are SGHDN and FVKESK. J gave up 2 bases and V 8 bases, and 2 bases lay outside the gene matches. This CDR3 region has 14 residues. As DNA, the CDR3 is TGTGCCAGCCGACTAGCGGGGCCCTACAATGAGCAGTTCTTC. Encoded protein: CASRLAGPYNEQFF.

The rearrangement links TRBV11-2 to TRBJ1-2, with TRBD1 matching over 8 bases. J lost 7 bases, V lost 0 bases, and 10 bases had no gene match. CDR1 SGHAT and CDR2 FQNNGV come from the germline V gene. The CDR3 extends over 16 amino acids. The CDR3 reads CASSLDFSGTGAGYTF. CDR3 nucleotides: TGTGCCAGCAGCTTAGATTTCTCGGGGACAGGTGCTGGCTACACCTTC.

The rearrangement joins TRBV13 to TRBJ1-1; D ambiguous. The length of the CDR3 is 13 residues. The V and J ends lost 5 bases and 5 bases respectively, with 12 bases between them. Germline V gene sequence: CDR1 PRHDT, CDR2 FYEKMQ (reference sequence). The CDR3 loop reads CASSPRGGTEAFF. CDR3 nucleotide sequence: TGTGCCAGCAGCCCTCGCGGAGGTACTGAAGCTTTCTTT.

The genes are TRBV10-3 and TRBJ1-1, with 9 nucleotides matching TRBD1. The CDR3 is made up of 14 amino acids. Germline loops: CDR1 ENHRY, CDR2 SYGVKD. After removal of 6 bases from V and 10 bases from J, the junction contained 12 bases not matched to a gene. The CDR3 sequence: CAIRLGGQGMVAFF. CDR3 nucleotides: TGTGCCATCAGACTGGGGGGACAGGGAATGGTAGCTTTCTTT.

The genes are TRBV18 and TRBJ2-5, with 9 bases aligning to TRBD1. The end of the DNA is better explained by TRBJ2-7, so the J call may be wrong. CDR3 length: 15 amino acids. In germline, CDR1 is KGHSH, CDR2 LQKENI. The CDR3 region has the DNA TGTGCCAGCTCACCACGGACAGGGGCGCGGTACGAGCAGTACTTC. Amino acids: CASSPRTGARYEQYF.